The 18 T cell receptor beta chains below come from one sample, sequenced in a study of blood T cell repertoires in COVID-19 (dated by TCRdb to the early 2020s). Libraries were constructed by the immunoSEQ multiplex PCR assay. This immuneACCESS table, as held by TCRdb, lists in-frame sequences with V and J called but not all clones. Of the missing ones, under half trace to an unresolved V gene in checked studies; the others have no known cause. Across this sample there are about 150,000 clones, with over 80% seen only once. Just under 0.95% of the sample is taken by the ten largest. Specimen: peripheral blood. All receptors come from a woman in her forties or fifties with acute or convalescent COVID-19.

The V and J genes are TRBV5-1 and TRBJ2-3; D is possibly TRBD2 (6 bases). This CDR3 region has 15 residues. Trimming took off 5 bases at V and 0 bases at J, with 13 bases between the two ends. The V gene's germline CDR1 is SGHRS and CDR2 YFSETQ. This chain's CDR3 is CASSLRGLSTDTQYF. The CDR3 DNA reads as TGCGCCAGCAGTCTCCGGGGGTTGAGCACAGATACGCAGTATTTT.

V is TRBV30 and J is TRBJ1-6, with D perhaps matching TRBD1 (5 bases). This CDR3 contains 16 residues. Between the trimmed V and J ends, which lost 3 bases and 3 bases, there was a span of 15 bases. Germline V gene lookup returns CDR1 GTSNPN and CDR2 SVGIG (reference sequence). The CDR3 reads CAWRTDNRLYNSPLHF. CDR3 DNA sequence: TGTGCCTGGAGGACAGATAACCGCCTCTATAATTCACCCCTCCACTTT.

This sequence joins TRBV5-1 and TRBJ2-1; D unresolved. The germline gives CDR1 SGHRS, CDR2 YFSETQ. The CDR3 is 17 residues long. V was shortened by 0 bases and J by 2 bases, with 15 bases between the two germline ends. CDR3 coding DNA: TGCGCCAGCAGCTTGGGGGTGGCGGCGACCGCCTACAATGAGCAGTTCTTC. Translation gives CASSLGVAATAYNEQFF.

The CDR3 DNA sequence: TGCGCCATCCAGGGGAAGGCCTCCTACGAGCAGTACTTC. This codes for CAIQGKASYEQYF. This chain uses TRBV10-1 with TRBJ2-7; a weak D match, TRBD1 (6 bases). Germline CDR1 reads WNHNN; CDR2 reads SYGVQD (reference sequence). Deletions cut 10 bases from V and 0 bases from J, with 13 bases between. The CDR3 runs to 13 residues.

The CDR3 nucleotides are TGTGCCAGCAGCCGAGACTTCCGGAACACCGGGGAGCTGTTTTTT. Translated: CASSRDFRNTGELFF. This sequence joins TRBV3-1 (or the pseudogene TRBV3-2) and TRBJ2-2; no definite D call. The CDR3 length is 15 residues. Germline CDR1 LGHDT, CDR2 YNNKEL (reference sequence). Trimming cost V 4 bases and J 1 base, with 10 bases left between them.

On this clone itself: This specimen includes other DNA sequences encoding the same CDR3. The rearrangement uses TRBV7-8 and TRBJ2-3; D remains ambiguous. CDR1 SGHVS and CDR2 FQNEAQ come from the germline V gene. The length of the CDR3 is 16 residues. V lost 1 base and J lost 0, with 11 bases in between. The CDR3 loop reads CASSLVTGSSTDTQYF. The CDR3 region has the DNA TGTGCCAGCAGCTTAGTCACTGGTTCTAGCACAGATACGCAGTATTTT.

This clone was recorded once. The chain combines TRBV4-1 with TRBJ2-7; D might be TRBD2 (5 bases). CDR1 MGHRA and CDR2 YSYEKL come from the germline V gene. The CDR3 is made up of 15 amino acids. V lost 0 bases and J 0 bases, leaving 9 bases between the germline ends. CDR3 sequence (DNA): TGCGCCAGCAGCCAAGACCTAGCAAGCTCCTACGAGCAGTACTTC. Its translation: CASSQDLASSYEQYF.

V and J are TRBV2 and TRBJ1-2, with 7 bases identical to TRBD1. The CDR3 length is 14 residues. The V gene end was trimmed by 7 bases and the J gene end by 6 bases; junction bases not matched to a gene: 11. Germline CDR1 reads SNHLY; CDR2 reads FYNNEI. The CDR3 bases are TGTGCCAGCAACCTCATTCAGGGGGTAGATGGCTACACCTTC. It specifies CASNLIQGVDGYTF.

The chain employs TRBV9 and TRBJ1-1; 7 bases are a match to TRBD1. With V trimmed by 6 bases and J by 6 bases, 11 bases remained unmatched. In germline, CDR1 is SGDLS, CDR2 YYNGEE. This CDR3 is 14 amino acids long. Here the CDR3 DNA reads TGTGCCAGCACCGAGACAGGGTCAGGGCCTGAAGCTTTCTTT. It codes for CASTETGSGPEAFF.

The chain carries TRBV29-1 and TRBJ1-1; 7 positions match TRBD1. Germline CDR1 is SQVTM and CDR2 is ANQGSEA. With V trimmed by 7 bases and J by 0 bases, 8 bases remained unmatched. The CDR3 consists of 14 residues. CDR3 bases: TGCAGCGGTAACAGGGGCGGCCTGAACACTGAAGCTTTCTTT. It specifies CSGNRGGLNTEAFF.

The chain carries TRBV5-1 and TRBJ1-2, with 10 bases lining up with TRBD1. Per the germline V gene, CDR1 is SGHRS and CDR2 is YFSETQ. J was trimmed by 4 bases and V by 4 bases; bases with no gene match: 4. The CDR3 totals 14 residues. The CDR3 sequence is CASSAGQGGYGYTF. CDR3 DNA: TGCGCCAGCAGCGCCGGACAGGGGGGCTATGGCTACACCTTC. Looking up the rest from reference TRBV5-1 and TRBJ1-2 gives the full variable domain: KAGVTQTPRYLIKTRGQQVTLSCSPISGHRSVSWYQQTPGQGLQFLFEYFSETQRNKGNFPGRFSGRQFSNSRSEMNVSTLELGDSALYLCASSAGQGGYGYTFGSGTRLTVV.

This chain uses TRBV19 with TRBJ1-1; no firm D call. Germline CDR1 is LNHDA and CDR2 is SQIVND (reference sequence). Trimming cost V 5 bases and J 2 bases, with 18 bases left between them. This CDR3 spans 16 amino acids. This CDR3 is CASSALPGKLNTEAFF. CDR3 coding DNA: TGTGCCAGTAGTGCCCTCCCGGGGAAACTAAACACTGAAGCTTTCTTT.

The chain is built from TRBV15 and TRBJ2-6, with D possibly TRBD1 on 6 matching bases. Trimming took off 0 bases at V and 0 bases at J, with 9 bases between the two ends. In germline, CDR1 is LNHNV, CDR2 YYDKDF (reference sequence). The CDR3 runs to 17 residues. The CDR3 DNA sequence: TGTGCCACCAGCAGAGATTTAGGGGGCTCTGGGGCCAACGTCCTGACTTTC. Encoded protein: CATSRDLGGSGANVLTF. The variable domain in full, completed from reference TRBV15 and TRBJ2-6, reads DAMVIQNPRYQVTQFGKPVTLSCSQTLNHNVMYWYQQKSSQAPKLLFHYYDKDFNNEADTPDNFQSRRPNTSFCFLDIRSPGLGDTAMYLCATSRDLGGSGANVLTFGAGSRLTVL.

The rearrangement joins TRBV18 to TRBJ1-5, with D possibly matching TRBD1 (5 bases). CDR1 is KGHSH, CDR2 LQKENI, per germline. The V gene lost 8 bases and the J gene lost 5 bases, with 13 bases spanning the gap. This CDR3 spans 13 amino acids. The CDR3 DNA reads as TGTGCCAGCGGCCGTGGGGGGGATCAGCCCCAGCATTTT. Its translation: CASGRGGDQPQHF.

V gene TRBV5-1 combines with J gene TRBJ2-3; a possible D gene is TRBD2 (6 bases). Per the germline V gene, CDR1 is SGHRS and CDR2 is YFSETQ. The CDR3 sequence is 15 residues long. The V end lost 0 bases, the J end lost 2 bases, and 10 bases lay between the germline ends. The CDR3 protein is CASSLVGRDTDTQYF. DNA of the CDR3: TGCGCCAGCAGCTTGGTTGGGCGGGACACAGATACGCAGTATTTT.

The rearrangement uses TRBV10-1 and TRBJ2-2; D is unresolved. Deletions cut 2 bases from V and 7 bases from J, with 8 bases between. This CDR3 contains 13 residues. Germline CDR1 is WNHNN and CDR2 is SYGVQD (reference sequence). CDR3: CASSEQVDGELFF. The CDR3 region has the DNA TGCGCCAGCAGTGAGCAGGTTGACGGGGAGCTGTTTTTT.

The CDR3 spells CASSVETSGGGNEQFF. The CDR3 DNA reads TGTGCCAGCAGCGTAGAGACTAGCGGGGGGGGCAATGAGCAGTTCTTC. The rearrangement joins TRBV9 to TRBJ2-1, with TRBD2 matching 14 bases. J lost 6 bases, V lost 0 bases, and 2 bases had no gene match. This CDR3 is 16 amino acids long. Germline V CDR1 and CDR2: SGDLS, YYNGEE.

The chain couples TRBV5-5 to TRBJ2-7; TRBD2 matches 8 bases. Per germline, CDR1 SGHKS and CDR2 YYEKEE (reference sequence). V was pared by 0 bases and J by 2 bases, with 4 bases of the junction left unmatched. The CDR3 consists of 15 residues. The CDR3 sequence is CASSLASGPPYEQYF. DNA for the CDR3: TGTGCCAGCAGCTTGGCTAGCGGGCCCCCCTACGAGCAGTACTTC.